This TCR beta chain was sequenced in a study of shared clonotypes between healthy human individuals (TCRdb year 2020). Background for the entire study: A couple of women and a few men aged 18 to 49 years were included in the cohort. To increase sequencing depth and limit assay-specific biases, TCR repertoire library preparation and sequencing were carried out by different laboratories using diverse techniques. Per donor, three plates each were used for CD4 naive and CD4 memory, two for CD8 naive, and one for CD8 memory. Blood TCR repertoires of four to six healthy adults were deeply sequenced to estimate repertoire size and the extent of clonotype sharing between individuals. Each donor's leukapheresis produced roughly between roughly 0.85 and 9 billion PBMCs. Overall results and qualifications from the work: The small number of donors limited the genetic and exposure-history diversity represented. Higher generation probabilities were observed for clonotypes shared by all four sorted-subset donors than for non-shared clonotypes. Larger estimated clonotype richness was generally found for naive subsets than for memory subsets. Sharing across several donors was observed for roughly 5.4% of naive CD4, less than 4% of naive CD8, over 2% of memory CD4, and less than 0.45% of memory CD8 clonotypes. Sampling was limited to blood, and TCR repertoires in tissue likely differ from TCR repertoires in blood. Incomplete sequencing was indicated by rarefaction of sorted-subset datasets, despite the large sequencing depth. Pairwise subsampling led to the expectation that sequencing depth would affect the degree of clonotype sharing among donors.

For this clone: Its antigen is still unknown. No base-level quality is on record; no much larger clone is a single base apart.

The CDR3 starts with the cysteine, ends with the phenylalanine, and has 15 residues. Only the CDR3 portion is preserved as DNA: 45 bases, with reading frame beginning at the first base. V is pruned by 1 base and J by 7 bases, leaving 5 bases of the junction without a gene match. The germline V gene (reference sequence) supplies CDR1 SEHNR and CDR2 FQNEAQ. Using the deep immunoSEQ assay, multiplex PCR amplified TCR CDR3 regions from genomic DNA. Extracted genomic DNA from each cell subset was distributed evenly across all wells of several immunoSEQ 96-well plates, and each plate was treated as a replicate. For sorted subsets, each replicate PCR was loaded with 200 ng genomic DNA, equivalent to 30,000 or so T cell genomes. Purified libraries were quantified with a Qubit 3.0 fluorometer, sized on a Bioanalyzer 2100, and re-quantified with the KAPA Library Quantification kit. Each immunoSEQ 96-well plate was sequenced on its own single-read 150-cycle Illumina NextSeq 550 flow cell. For the original study's pipeline: Because the immunoSEQ output held only junctional sequences and lacked quality scores, the filtering could not match the filtering applied to full-length reads. To assign V/J genes and CDR3, sequences were annotated against IMGT germline references using PyIR, a Python wrapper for IgBLAST v1.9. Reads with weak V/J assignments (E-value above 1e-6), missing CDR3, stop codons, out-of-frame junctions, or ambiguous translated residues were removed. A V3J clonotype was defined by an identical inferred V gene, J gene, and CDR3 amino acid sequence. The percentage overlap between two repertoires was calculated by dividing the number of shared unique clonotypes by the size of the smaller repertoire. Richness of each repertoire was evaluated using RTK rarefaction, the Chao1 estimator, and Recon v2.1 estimates of unobserved clonotypes. OLGA was used to compute generation probabilities for all TCRbeta clonotypes that the gDNA method yielded from a handful of donors. TCRdb holds this immuneACCESS table with in-frame rearrangements only. Some clones are missing; in checked studies, unresolved V genes explain under half, and the rest has no known cause. From that table come the V and J calls and clone size; the DNA was used to work out D and trimming. The sample table lists fewer than 850,000 clones, 96% of them with a count of one. Of the sample, less than 0.25% falls within the top ten clones.

CD8 naive samples were CD45RO-negative cells positively selected for CCR7, giving a CD45RA+CCR7+ population that excluded TemRA cells. Healthy HIV-negative adults with no recently reported acute infections or vaccinations were included as donors. Every donor was a Caucasian adult residing in Nashville, Tennessee, USA. Blood was obtained by leukapheresis, after which PBMCs were separated by Ficoll-Histopaque density gradient centrifugation and cryopreserved in liquid nitrogen vapor phase. Analytical flow cytometry was used to check the purity and quantity of every magnetically sorted T cell population. Genomic DNA was isolated from each sorted fraction and quantified by UV absorbance on a Nanodrop 2000c.

This sequence was found in a man younger than 45 in good health. Material for sequencing was naive CD8+ T cells sorted from blood. In light of the paper, this sample's cell subset or site label describes: CD45RA+CCR7+. The chain is assembled from TRBV7-9 and TRBJ1-4; 8 central nucleotides agree with TRBD1. The bases are TGTGCCAGCAGCTTAGGACGGGACAGGTCTGAAAAACTGTTTTTT. Its translation is CASSLGRDRSEKLFF.